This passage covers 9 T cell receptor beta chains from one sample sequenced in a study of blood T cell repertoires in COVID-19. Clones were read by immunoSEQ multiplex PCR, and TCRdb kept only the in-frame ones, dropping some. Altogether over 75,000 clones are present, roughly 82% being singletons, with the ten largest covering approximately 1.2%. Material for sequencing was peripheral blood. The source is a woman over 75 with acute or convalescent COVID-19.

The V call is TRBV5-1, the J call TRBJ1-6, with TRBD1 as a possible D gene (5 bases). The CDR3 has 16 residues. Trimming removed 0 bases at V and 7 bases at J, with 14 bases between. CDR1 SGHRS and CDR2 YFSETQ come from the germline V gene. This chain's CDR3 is CASSLGGRGKNSPLHF. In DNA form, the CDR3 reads TGCGCCAGCAGCTTGGGGGGCCGGGGGAAAAATTCACCCCTCCACTTT.

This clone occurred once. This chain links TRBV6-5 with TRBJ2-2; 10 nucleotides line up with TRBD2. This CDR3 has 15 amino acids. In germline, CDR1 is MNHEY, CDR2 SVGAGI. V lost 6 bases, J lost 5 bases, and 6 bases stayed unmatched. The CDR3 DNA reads TGTGCCAGCAGGAGCGGGAGGGCCAAAACCGGGGAGCTGTTTTTT. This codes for CASRSGRAKTGELFF.

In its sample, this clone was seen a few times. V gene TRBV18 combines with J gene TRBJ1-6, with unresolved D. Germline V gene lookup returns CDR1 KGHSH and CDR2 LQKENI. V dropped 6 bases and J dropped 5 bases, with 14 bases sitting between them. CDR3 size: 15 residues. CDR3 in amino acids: CASSSQQTDNSPLHF. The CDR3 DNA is TGTGCCAGCTCGTCGCAGCAGACTGATAATTCACCCCTCCACTTT. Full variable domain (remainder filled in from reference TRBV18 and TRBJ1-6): NAGVMQNPRHLVRRRGQEARLRCSPMKGHSHVYWYRQLPEEGLKFMVYLQKENIIDESGMPKERFSAEFPKEGPSILRIQQVVRGDSAAYFCASSSQQTDNSPLHFGNGTRLTVT.

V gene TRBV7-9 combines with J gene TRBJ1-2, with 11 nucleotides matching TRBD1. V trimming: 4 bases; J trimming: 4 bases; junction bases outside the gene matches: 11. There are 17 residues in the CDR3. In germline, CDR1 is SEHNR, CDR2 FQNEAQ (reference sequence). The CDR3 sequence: CASSSIGQGAQVYGYTF. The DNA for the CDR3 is TGTGCCAGCAGCTCAATAGGACAGGGGGCGCAGGTCTATGGCTACACCTTC.

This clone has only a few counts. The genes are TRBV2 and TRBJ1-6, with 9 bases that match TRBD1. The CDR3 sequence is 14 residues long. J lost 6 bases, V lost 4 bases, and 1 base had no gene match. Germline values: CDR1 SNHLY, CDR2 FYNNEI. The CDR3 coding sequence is TGTGCCAGCAGTGGGACAGGGGCTAATTCACCCCTCCACTTT. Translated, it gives CASSGTGANSPLHF.

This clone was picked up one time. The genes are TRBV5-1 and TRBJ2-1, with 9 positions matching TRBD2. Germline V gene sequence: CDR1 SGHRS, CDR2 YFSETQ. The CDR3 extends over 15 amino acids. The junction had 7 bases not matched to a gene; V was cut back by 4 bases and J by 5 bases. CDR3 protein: CASSPSGGMNNEQFF. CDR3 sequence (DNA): TGCGCCAGCAGCCCGAGCGGGGGGATGAACAATGAGCAGTTCTTC.

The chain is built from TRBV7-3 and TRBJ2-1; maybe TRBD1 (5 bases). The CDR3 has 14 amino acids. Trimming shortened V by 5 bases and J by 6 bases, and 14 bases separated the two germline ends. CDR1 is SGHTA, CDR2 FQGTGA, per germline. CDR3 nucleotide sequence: TGTGCCAGCAGCCCCATGCAGGGCAGCAATGAGCAGTTCTTC. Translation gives CASSPMQGSNEQFF.

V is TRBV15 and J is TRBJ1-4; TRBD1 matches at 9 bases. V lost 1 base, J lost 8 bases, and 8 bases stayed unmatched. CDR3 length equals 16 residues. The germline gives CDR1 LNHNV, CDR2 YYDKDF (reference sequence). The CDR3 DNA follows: TGTGCCACCAGCAGAGGAGGGGGACAGGGAGAGGAAAAACTGTTTTTT. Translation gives CATSRGGGQGEEKLFF. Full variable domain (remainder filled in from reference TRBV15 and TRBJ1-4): DAMVIQNPRYQVTQFGKPVTLSCSQTLNHNVMYWYQQKSSQAPKLLFHYYDKDFNNEADTPDNFQSRRPNTSFCFLDIRSPGLGDTAMYLCATSRGGGQGEEKLFFGSGTQLSVL.

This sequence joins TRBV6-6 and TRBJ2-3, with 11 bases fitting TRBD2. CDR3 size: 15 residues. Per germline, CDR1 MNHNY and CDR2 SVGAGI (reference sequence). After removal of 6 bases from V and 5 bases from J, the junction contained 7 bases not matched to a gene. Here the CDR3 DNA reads TGTGCCAGCAGCCAACTAGCGGGAGTTATAGATACGCAGTATTTT. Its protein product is CASSQLAGVIDTQYF.